A selection of T cell receptor beta chains follows, all from one sample in a study of T cell repertoires in cytomegalovirus infection. These receptors have no identified antigens. MiXCR, applied by TCRdb to the reads, yields one record per CDR3 protein. The sample lists roughly 920,000 distinct CDR3 sequences; roughly 31% were seen once. Here the sequenced sample was cultured CD8+ T cells from PBMCs, taken from culture after CMV antigen stimulation. The origin of the receptors is a human donor in good health (CMV status not recorded). Some clones in this sample may be carry-over from other donors' samples. The CDR3 runs from the conserved cysteine through the conserved F or W. D genes are given only for firm matches. A clone size is listed for some rows: how often the clone was seen (once, few, many), or a class if it is expanded.

j_call: TRBJ1-1; v_call: TRBV12-3/TRBV12-4; d_call: TRBD1; cdr3_length: 15; clone_size: many; cdr3_aa: CASSRRTGENTEAFF; cdr3_nt: TGTGCCAGCAGTCGAAGGACAGGGGAGAACACTGAAGCTTTCTTT
j_call: TRBJ2-1; v_call: TRBV10-2; d_call: .; cdr3_length: 12; clone_size: few; cdr3_aa: CASSEGRDPPFF; cdr3_nt: TGCGCCAGCAGTGAGGGTCGGGACCCCCCGTTCTTC
j_call: TRBJ2-7; v_call: TRBV20-1; d_call: .; cdr3_length: 14; clone_size: .; cdr3_aa: CSAPGTANSYEQYF; cdr3_nt: TGCAGTGCTCCCGGGACTGCCAATTCCTACGAGCAGTACTTC
j_call: TRBJ2-5; v_call: TRBV9; d_call: TRBD1; cdr3_length: 14; clone_size: .; cdr3_aa: CASSVGGGGETQYF; cdr3_nt: TGTGCCAGCAGCGTAGGAGGGGGCGGGGAGACCCAGTACTTC
j_call: TRBJ1-1; v_call: TRBV9; d_call: .; cdr3_length: 14; clone_size: .; cdr3_aa: CASSPMGGDTEAFF; cdr3_nt: TGTGCCAGCAGCCCGATGGGAGGGGACACTGAAGCTTTCTTT
j_call: TRBJ1-2; v_call: TRBV7-9; d_call: .; cdr3_length: 16; clone_size: few; cdr3_aa: CASSYPKTEANYGYTF; cdr3_nt: TGTGCCAGCAGCTACCCAAAGACAGAAGCTAACTATGGCTACACCTTC
j_call: TRBJ2-1; v_call: TRBV29-1; d_call: .; cdr3_length: 14; clone_size: .; cdr3_aa: CSVDVATIYNEQFF; cdr3_nt: TGCAGCGTTGATGTAGCGACCATTTACAATGAGCAGTTCTTC
j_call: TRBJ1-6; v_call: TRBV5-1; d_call: .; cdr3_length: 17; clone_size: .; cdr3_aa: CASSLAMAVTNNSPLHF; cdr3_nt: TGCGCCAGCAGCTTGGCCATGGCAGTGACTAATAATTCACCCCTCCACTTT
j_call: TRBJ2-5; v_call: TRBV7-9; d_call: TRBD1; cdr3_length: 15; clone_size: few; cdr3_aa: CASSTGTGGPKTQYF; cdr3_nt: TGTGCCAGCAGCACCGGGACAGGGGGCCCAAAGACCCAGTACTTC
j_call: TRBJ1-3; v_call: TRBV5-4; d_call: .; cdr3_length: 16; clone_size: .; cdr3_aa: CASSLGPGDSGNTIYF; cdr3_nt: TGTGCCAGCAGCTTGGGTCCGGGGGACTCTGGAAACACCATATATTTT
j_call: TRBJ2-3; v_call: TRBV7-6; d_call: .; cdr3_length: 16; clone_size: many; cdr3_aa: CASSPPPGTETDTQYF; cdr3_nt: TGTGCCAGCAGCCCGCCGCCGGGTACGGAGACAGATACGCAGTATTTT
j_call: TRBJ2-1; v_call: TRBV7-6; d_call: .; cdr3_length: 14; clone_size: many; cdr3_aa: CASSLGNSYNEQFF; cdr3_nt: TGTGCCAGCAGCTTAGGGAACTCCTACAATGAGCAGTTCTTC
j_call: TRBJ2-2; v_call: TRBV6-1; d_call: TRBD2; cdr3_length: 17; clone_size: .; cdr3_aa: CASSEPGLAGTTGELFF; cdr3_nt: TGTGCCAGCAGTGAGCCGGGACTAGCGGGAACCACCGGGGAGCTGTTTTTT
j_call: TRBJ1-1; v_call: TRBV2; d_call: .; cdr3_length: 14; clone_size: .; cdr3_aa: CASSVTVLNTEAFF; cdr3_nt: TGTGCCAGCAGCGTGACAGTTTTGAACACTGAAGCTTTCTTT
j_call: TRBJ2-1; v_call: TRBV7-8; d_call: TRBD1; cdr3_length: 17; clone_size: many; cdr3_aa: CASSFFGQGAFYNEQFF; cdr3_nt: TGTGCCAGCAGCTTTTTTGGACAGGGGGCTTTCTACAATGAGCAGTTCTTC
j_call: TRBJ2-1; v_call: TRBV5-8; d_call: .; cdr3_length: 13; clone_size: many; cdr3_aa: CASSLAQGNEQFF; cdr3_nt: TGTGCCAGCAGCTTGGCCCAGGGCAATGAGCAGTTCTTC
j_call: TRBJ1-5; v_call: TRBV7-9; d_call: .; cdr3_length: 15; clone_size: .; cdr3_aa: CASSLEGWRNQPQHF; cdr3_nt: TGTGCCAGCAGCTTAGAAGGGTGGCGCAATCAGCCCCAGCATTTT
j_call: TRBJ2-7; v_call: TRBV4-1; d_call: TRBD1; cdr3_length: 15; clone_size: many; cdr3_aa: CASSLRDRVSYEQYF; cdr3_nt: TGCGCCAGCAGCCTCCGGGACAGGGTCTCCTACGAGCAGTACTTC
j_call: TRBJ2-3; v_call: TRBV27; d_call: .; cdr3_length: 14; clone_size: .; cdr3_aa: CASSLRWSTDTQYF; cdr3_nt: TGTGCCAGCAGTTTACGTTGGAGCACAGATACGCAGTATTTT
j_call: TRBJ2-3; v_call: TRBV4-3; d_call: TRBD2; cdr3_length: 16; clone_size: few; cdr3_aa: CASSQQPSGGPDTQYF; cdr3_nt: TGCGCCAGCAGCCAACAACCGAGCGGGGGGCCAGATACGCAGTATTTT
j_call: TRBJ1-1; v_call: TRBV7-9; d_call: .; cdr3_length: 14; clone_size: few; cdr3_aa: CASSPHSTGFEAFF; cdr3_nt: TGTGCCAGCAGCCCCCATTCAACAGGGTTTGAAGCTTTCTTT
j_call: TRBJ1-2; v_call: TRBV12-3/TRBV12-4; d_call: .; cdr3_length: 14; clone_size: .; cdr3_aa: CASSLGASNYGYTF; cdr3_nt: TGTGCCAGCAGTTTGGGGGCCTCGAACTATGGCTACACCTTC
j_call: TRBJ2-5; v_call: TRBV5-6; d_call: .; cdr3_length: 16; clone_size: .; cdr3_aa: CASSLGSGRGLETQYF; cdr3_nt: TGTGCCAGCAGCTTGGGAAGCGGGCGGGGCCTAGAGACCCAGTACTTC
j_call: TRBJ1-1; v_call: TRBV2; d_call: .; cdr3_length: 15; clone_size: .; cdr3_aa: CASSEEVDFDTEAFF; cdr3_nt: TGTGCCAGCAGTGAAGAAGTGGATTTCGACACTGAAGCTTTCTTT